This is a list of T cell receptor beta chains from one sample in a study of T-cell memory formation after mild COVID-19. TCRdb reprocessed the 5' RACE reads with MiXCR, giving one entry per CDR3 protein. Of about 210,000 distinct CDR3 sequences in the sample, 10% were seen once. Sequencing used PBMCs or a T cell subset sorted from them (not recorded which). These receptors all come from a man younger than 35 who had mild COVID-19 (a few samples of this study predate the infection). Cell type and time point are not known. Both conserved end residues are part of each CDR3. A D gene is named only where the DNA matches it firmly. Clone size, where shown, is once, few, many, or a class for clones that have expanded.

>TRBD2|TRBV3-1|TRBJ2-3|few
CASSQASGGFTDTQYF
TGTGCCAGCAGCCAAGCTAGCGGGGGGTTCACAGATACGCAGTATTTT
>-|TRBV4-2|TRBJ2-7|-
CASSPESGFEQYF
TGTGCCAGCAGCCCGGAGTCGGGATTCGAGCAGTACTTC
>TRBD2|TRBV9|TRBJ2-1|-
CASSVFSGGNEQFF
TGTGCCAGCAGCGTTTTTAGCGGGGGAAATGAGCAGTTCTTC
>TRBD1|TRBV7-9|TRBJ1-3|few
CASRQTGLTGNTIYF
TGTGCCAGCAGACAGACAGGGCTAACTGGAAACACCATATATTTT
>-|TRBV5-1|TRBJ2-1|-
CASSLADYSNEQFF
TGCGCCAGCAGCTTGGCCGACTATTCTAATGAGCAGTTCTTC
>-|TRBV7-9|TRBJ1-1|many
CASSRRLDTEAFF
TGTGCCAGCAGCCGCAGATTGGATACTGAAGCTTTCTTT
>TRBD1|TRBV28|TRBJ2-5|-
CASRSYGTAQETQYF
TGTGCCAGCAGATCATACGGGACAGCGCAAGAGACCCAGTACTTC
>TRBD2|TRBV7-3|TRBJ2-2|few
CASSPAVRGGGARSTGELFF
TGTGCCAGCAGCCCTGCCGTTAGAGGCGGGGGGGCGAGAAGCACCGGGGAGCTGTTTTTT
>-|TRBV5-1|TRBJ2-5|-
CASSLGLVQETQYF
TGCGCCAGCAGCTTGGGACTAGTTCAAGAGACCCAGTACTTC
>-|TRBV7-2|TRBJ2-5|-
CASSPGGNQETQYF
TGTGCCAGCAGCCCTGGGGGGAATCAAGAGACCCAGTACTTC
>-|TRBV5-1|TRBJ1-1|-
CASSLDFPGVGTEAFF
TGCGCCAGCAGCTTGGATTTCCCTGGGGTAGGGACTGAAGCTTTCTTT
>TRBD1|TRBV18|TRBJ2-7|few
CASSLGQGDYEQYF
TGTGCCAGCTCCCTCGGACAGGGCGACTACGAGCAGTACTTC
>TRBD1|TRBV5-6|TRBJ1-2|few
CASSLGTGPDGYTF
TGTGCCAGCAGCTTGGGGACAGGACCTGATGGCTACACCTTC